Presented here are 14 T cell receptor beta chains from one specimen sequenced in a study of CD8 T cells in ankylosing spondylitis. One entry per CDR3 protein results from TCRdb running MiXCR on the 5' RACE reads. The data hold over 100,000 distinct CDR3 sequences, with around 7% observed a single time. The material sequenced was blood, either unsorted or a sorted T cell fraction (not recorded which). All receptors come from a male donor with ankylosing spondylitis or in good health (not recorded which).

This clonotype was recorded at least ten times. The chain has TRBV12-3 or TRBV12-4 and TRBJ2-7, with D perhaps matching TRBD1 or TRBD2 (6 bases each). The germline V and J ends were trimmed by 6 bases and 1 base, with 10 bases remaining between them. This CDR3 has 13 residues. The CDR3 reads CASRAGTSYEQYF. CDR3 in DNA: TGTGCCAGCAGGGCGGGGACATCCTACGAGCAGTACTTC.

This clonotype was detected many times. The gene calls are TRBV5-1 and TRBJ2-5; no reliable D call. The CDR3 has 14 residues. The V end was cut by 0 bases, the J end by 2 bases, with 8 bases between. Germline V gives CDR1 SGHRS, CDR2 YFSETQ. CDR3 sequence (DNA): TGCGCCAGCAGCTTGGCCGACGGACAAGAGACCCAGTACTTC. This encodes CASSLADGQETQYF. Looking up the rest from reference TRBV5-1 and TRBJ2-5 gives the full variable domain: KAGVTQTPRYLIKTRGQQVTLSCSPISGHRSVSWYQQTPGQGLQFLFEYFSETQRNKGNFPGRFSGRQFSNSRSEMNVSTLELGDSALYLCASSLADGQETQYFGPGTRLLVL.

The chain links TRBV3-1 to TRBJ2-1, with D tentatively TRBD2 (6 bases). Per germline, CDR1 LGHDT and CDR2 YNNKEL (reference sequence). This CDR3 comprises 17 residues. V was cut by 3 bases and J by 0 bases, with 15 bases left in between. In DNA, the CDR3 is TGTGCCAGCAGCCAGAATTTTCGGGGGTTCTCCTACAATGAGCAGTTCTTC. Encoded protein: CASSQNFRGFSYNEQFF.

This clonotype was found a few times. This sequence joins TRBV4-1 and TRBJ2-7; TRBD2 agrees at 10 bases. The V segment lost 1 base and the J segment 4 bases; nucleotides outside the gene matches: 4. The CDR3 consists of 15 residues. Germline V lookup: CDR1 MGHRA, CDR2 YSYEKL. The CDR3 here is CASSQVAGGVYEQYF. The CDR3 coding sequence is TGCGCCAGCAGCCAAGTAGCGGGGGGTGTATACGAGCAGTACTTC.

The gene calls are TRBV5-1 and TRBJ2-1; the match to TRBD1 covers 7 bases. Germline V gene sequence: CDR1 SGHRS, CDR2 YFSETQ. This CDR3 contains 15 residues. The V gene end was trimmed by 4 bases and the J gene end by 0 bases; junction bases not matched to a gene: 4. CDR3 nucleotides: TGCGCCAGCAGCCAAGGGACAGCCTCCTACAATGAGCAGTTCTTC. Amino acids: CASSQGTASYNEQFF.

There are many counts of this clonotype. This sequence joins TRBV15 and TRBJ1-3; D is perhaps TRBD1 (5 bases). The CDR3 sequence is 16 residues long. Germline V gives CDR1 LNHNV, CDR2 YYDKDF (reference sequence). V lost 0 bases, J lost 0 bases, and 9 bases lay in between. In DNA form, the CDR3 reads TGTGCCACCAGCAGAGATCTGGGGCTCTCTGGAAACACCATATATTTT. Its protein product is CATSRDLGLSGNTIYF.

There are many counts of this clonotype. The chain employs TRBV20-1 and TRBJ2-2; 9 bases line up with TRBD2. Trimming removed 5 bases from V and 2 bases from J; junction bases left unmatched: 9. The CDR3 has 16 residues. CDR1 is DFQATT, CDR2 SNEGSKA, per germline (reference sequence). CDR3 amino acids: CSAGGGGGGNTGELFF. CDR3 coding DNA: TGCAGTGCTGGCGGGGGGGGCGGTGGTAACACCGGGGAGCTGTTTTTT.

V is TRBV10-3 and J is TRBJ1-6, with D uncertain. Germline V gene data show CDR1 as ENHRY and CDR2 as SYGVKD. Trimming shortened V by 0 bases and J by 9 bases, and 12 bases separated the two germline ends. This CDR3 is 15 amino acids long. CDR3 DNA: TGTGCCATCAGTGAGTCGGCAGGCAGAGGTTCACCCCTCCACTTT. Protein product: CAISESAGRGSPLHF.

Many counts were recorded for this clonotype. The CDR3 loop is CASRRTVGETQYF. DNA of the CDR3: TGTGCCAGCAGAAGGACGGTAGGGGAGACCCAGTACTTC. The V and J genes are TRBV12-3 or TRBV12-4 and TRBJ2-5; unclear D gene. This CDR3 comprises 13 residues. V was cut by 6 bases and J by 5 bases, with 13 bases left in between.

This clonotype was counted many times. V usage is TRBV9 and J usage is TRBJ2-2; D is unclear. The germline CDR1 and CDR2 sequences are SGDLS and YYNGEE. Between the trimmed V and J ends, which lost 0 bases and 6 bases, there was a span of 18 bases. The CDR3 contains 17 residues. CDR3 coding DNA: TGTGCCAGCAGCGTAGGTCTGCCCCTTACATCATCCGGGGAGCTGTTTTTT. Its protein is CASSVGLPLTSSGELFF.

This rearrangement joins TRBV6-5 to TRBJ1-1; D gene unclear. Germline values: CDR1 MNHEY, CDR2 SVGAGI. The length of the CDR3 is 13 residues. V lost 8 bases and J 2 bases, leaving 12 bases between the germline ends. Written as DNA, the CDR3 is TGTGCCAGCCGTTCAGTAGCAAACACTGAAGCTTTCTTT. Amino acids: CASRSVANTEAFF.

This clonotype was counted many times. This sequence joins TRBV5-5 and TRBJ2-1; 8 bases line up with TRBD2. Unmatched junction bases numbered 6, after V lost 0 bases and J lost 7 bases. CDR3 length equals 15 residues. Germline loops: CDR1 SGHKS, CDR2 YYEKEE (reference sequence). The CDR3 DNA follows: TGTGCCAGCAGCTTGGGGACTAGCTATGGGAATGAGCAGTTCTTC. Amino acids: CASSLGTSYGNEQFF.

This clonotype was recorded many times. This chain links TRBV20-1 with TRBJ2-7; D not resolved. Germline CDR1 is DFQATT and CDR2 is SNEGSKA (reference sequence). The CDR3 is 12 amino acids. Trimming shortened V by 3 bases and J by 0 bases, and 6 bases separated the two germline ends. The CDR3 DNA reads TGCAGTGCTAGCGACGTCTCCTACGAGCAGTACTTC. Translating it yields CSASDVSYEQYF.

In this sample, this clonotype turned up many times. The CDR3 region is CASSYSTYLIGYNEQFF. CDR3 bases: TGTGCCAGCAGTTACTCAACCTACTTAATCGGCTACAATGAGCAGTTCTTC. The rearrangement uses TRBV6-2 or TRBV6-3 and TRBJ2-1, with D uncertain. V was pared by 0 bases and J by 3 bases, with 15 bases between. Germline CDR1 reads MNHEY; CDR2 reads SVGEGT. This CDR3 is built from 17 residues.